What follows describes a single T cell receptor (beta chain). Its antigen remains unknown. RNA totalling roughly 0.5 to 1 ug underwent reverse transcription with random hexamers. One entry per CDR3 protein, called by TCRdb with MiXCR from the immunoSEQ multiplex PCR reads. The profile covers about 190,000 distinct CDR3 sequences, with 90% to 95% appearing a single time and approximately 0.1% taken by the ten largest. Sequencing of TCR beta was performed on blood CD8+ and CD4+ T cells. TEMRA cells were FACS-enriched and CD8+ and CD4+ T cells negatively isolated. The CDR3 sequence is 15 residues long. The germline V gene has CDR1 LNHDA and CDR2 SQIVND (reference sequence). Between the trimmed V and J ends, which lost 7 bases and 8 bases, there was a span of 18 bases. These data are taken from a study of CD8 T cells in Susac syndrome. The study, taken as a whole, reports: The study admitted that it had a relatively small number of individuals in its TCR sequencing and HLA analysis.

The sequenced material came from CD4+ T cells from PBMCs. The source is a human donor in good health. This sequence joins TRBV19 and TRBJ1-6, with D perhaps TRBD1 (6 bases). For the CDR3, the DNA is TGTGCCAGTACCATACGGGACTCAGGGGATTCACCCCTCCACTTT. Amino acid sequence: CASTIRDSGDSPLHF.